This is a list of T cell receptor beta chains from one sample in a study of cytomegalovirus exposure and HLA in healthy donors. Generated by immunoSEQ multiplex PCR, the TCRdb table keeps only in-frame clones and is missing some. Of under 200,000 clones listed, over 75% were seen once; the top ten hold under 1.5%. The sample comprised PBMCs. These receptors all stem from a woman in her thirties in good health and CMV-seronegative. CDR3s include the opening cysteine and the closing phenylalanine or tryptophan. D genes are given only for firm matches. Clone size, where shown, is once, few, many, or a class for clones that have expanded.

.	TRBV4-2	.	TRBJ2-2	CASSHGQHTGELFF	TGTGCCAGCAGCCATGGGCAGCACACCGGGGAGCTGTTTTTT
few	TRBV5-1	.	TRBJ1-1	CASSLTGSNTEAFF	TGCGCCAGCAGCTTGACAGGGTCGAACACTGAAGCTTTCTTT
few	TRBV5-1	TRBD1	TRBJ2-2	CASTVDRGITGELFF	TGCGCCAGCACCGTGGACAGGGGTATAACCGGGGAGCTGTTTTTT
.	TRBV4-1	.	TRBJ2-1	CASSQDGAAYNEQFF	TGCGCCAGCAGCCAAGATGGGGCGGCCTACAATGAGCAGTTCTTC
.	TRBV5-1	.	TRBJ1-5	CASSLDGSGQPQHF	TGCGCCAGCAGCTTGGACGGTAGTGGTCAGCCCCAGCATTTT
.	TRBV27	.	TRBJ1-1	CASTTRGSTEAFF	TGTGCCAGCACCACAAGGGGGAGCACTGAAGCTTTCTTT
.	TRBV4-1	.	TRBJ2-7	CASSQYPTDTYEQYF	TGCGCCAGCAGCCAGTATCCGACAGATACCTACGAGCAGTACTTC
few	TRBV19	TRBD2	TRBJ2-1	CASRGGLDLYNEQFF	TGTGCCAGTAGAGGGGGACTAGATCTCTACAATGAGCAGTTCTTC
.	TRBV14	TRBD1	TRBJ1-6	CASSPRTGNNSPLHF	TGTGCCAGCAGCCCGCGGACAGGGAATAATTCACCCCTCCACTTT
.	TRBV19	TRBD1	TRBJ1-2	CASTRGSGQGPSYYGYTF	TGTGCCAGTACCAGGGGTTCGGGACAGGGGCCTTCCTACTATGGCTACACCTTC
few	TRBV2	TRBD1	TRBJ1-1	CASSSTGGLSAEAFF	TGTGCCAGCAGTTCAACAGGGGGCCTGAGCGCTGAAGCTTTCTTT
once	TRBV11-3	.	TRBJ2-1	CASSLRADSPYNEQFF	TGTGCCAGCAGCTTAAGGGCAGACAGTCCCTACAATGAGCAGTTCTTC
.	TRBV5-1	.	TRBJ1-2	CASSLVAGGETGYTF	TGCGCCAGCAGCTTGGTAGCCGGAGGTGAAACTGGCTACACCTTC
.	TRBV11-3	TRBD1	TRBJ2-2	CASSFTGDVGELFF	TGTGCCAGCAGCTTCACAGGGGACGTCGGGGAGCTGTTTTTT
once	TRBV27	.	TRBJ1-5	CASSPGNQPQHF	TGTGCCAGCAGTCCGGGGAACCAGCCCCAGCATTTT
.	TRBV30	TRBD1	TRBJ2-1	CAWTGQGRPYNEQFF	TGTGCCTGGACCGGACAGGGGAGACCCTACAATGAGCAGTTCTTC
.	TRBV19	.	TRBJ1-1	CASSTLDSSHTEAFF	TGTGCCAGTAGTACCCTGGACAGTTCCCACACTGAAGCTTTCTTT
.	TRBV1	.	TRBJ2-1	CTSSLLGTTIHFRPYNEQFF	TGCACCAGCAGCCTCCTGGGGACTACCATCCACTTTAGACCCTACAATGAGCAGTTCTTC
.	TRBV5-1	TRBD1	TRBJ2-7	CASSLGGTGGYEQYF	TGCGCCAGCAGCTTGGGTGGGACAGGGGGCTACGAGCAGTACTTC
few	TRBV2	.	TRBJ1-1	CASKIETEAFF	TGTGCCAGCAAGATCGAGACTGAAGCTTTCTTT
few	TRBV5-1	TRBD1	TRBJ2-5	CASSLLGQGDGETQYF	TGCGCCAGCAGCTTACTTGGACAGGGAGATGGAGAGACCCAGTACTTC
.	TRBV2	.	TRBJ1-1	CASSKGKGWTEAFF	TGTGCCAGCAGCAAAGGGAAGGGGTGGACTGAAGCTTTCTTT
once	TRBV29-1	.	TRBJ2-1	CSVNWGYRVKSYNEQFF	TGCAGCGTTAATTGGGGCTACAGGGTAAAGTCCTACAATGAGCAGTTCTTC
.	TRBV2	.	TRBJ1-5	CASSLGGYQPQHF	TGTGCCAGCAGCCTGGGGGGATATCAGCCCCAGCATTTT
.	TRBV5-1	.	TRBJ1-2	CASSLAQGIYGYTF	TGCGCCAGCAGCTTGGCCCAGGGGATCTATGGCTACACCTTC
.	TRBV27	.	TRBJ2-1	CASTTGTYNEQFF	TGTGCCAGCACCACGGGTACCTACAATGAGCAGTTCTTC
once	TRBV7-2	.	TRBJ1-6	CASSFNNSPLHF	TGTGCCAGCAGCTTTAATAATTCACCCCTCCACTTT
few	TRBV27	TRBD1	TRBJ2-7	CASSLSAGGYEQYF	TGTGCCAGCAGTTTATCGGCAGGGGGCTACGAGCAGTACTTC
.	TRBV5-6	.	TRBJ1-2	CASSDRSSYGYTF	TGTGCCAGCAGCGACCGGAGCAGCTATGGCTACACCTTC
.	TRBV5-1	TRBD1	TRBJ1-2	CASSLVGGTGSDYTF	TGCGCCAGCAGCTTGGTGGGTGGGACAGGCAGTGACTACACCTTC
.	TRBV7-3	TRBD1	TRBJ1-6	CASGQGADSPLHF	TGTGCCTCCGGACAGGGAGCGGATTCACCCCTCCACTTT
.	TRBV21-1	.	TRBJ2-1	CASSKKGRGGDSYNEQFF	TGTGCCAGCAGCAAAAAAGGAAGAGGGGGAGACTCCTACAATGAGCAGTTCTTC
.	TRBV7-9	.	TRBJ1-4	CASSPGVANEKLFF	TGTGCCAGCAGCCCAGGGGTTGCTAATGAAAAACTGTTTTTT
.	TRBV7-9	.	TRBJ1-1	CASILTGNTEAFF	TGTGCCAGCATCCTAACCGGGAACACTGAAGCTTTCTTT
.	TRBV5-6	.	TRBJ1-4	CASEGGTNEKLFF	TGTGCCAGCGAGGGGGGGACTAATGAAAAACTGTTTTTT
.	TRBV20-1	TRBD1	TRBJ1-1	CSARGQEAFF	TGCAGTGCTAGGGGACAGGAAGCTTTCTTT
.	TRBV5-1	TRBD1	TRBJ1-2	CASSFGQGNGYTF	TGCGCCAGCAGCTTCGGACAGGGCAACGGCTACACCTTC
.	TRBV5-1	.	TRBJ1-4	CASSSTGGSEKLFF	TGCGCCAGCAGCAGCACGGGGGGCTCGGAAAAACTGTTTTTT
few	TRBV7-8	TRBD2	TRBJ2-1	CASSIRAGQSYNEQFF	TGTGCCAGCAGCATTCGAGCGGGGCAATCCTACAATGAGCAGTTCTTC
.	TRBV11-2	TRBD1	TRBJ2-2	CASSLSTGVNTGELFF	TGTGCCAGCAGCTTATCGACAGGGGTTAACACCGGGGAGCTGTTTTTT
.	TRBV5-1	.	TRBJ2-7	CASSFQGSSYEQYF	TGCGCCAGCAGCTTCCAGGGGAGCTCCTACGAGCAGTACTTC
.	TRBV6-1	.	TRBJ2-5	CASRRGLQETQYF	TGTGCCAGCAGAAGGGGCCTCCAAGAGACCCAGTACTTC
.	TRBV15	.	TRBJ2-3	CATSRDTGDTQYF	TGTGCCACCAGCAGGGATACGGGGGATACGCAGTATTTT
.	TRBV2	.	TRBJ2-4	CASGMGLSLAKNIQYF	TGTGCCAGCGGGATGGGACTGAGCCTAGCCAAAAACATTCAGTACTTC
.	TRBV2	.	TRBJ1-1	CASSGSPGDTEAFF	TGTGCCAGCAGTGGGAGCCCAGGGGACACTGAAGCTTTCTTT
once	TRBV7-8	TRBD1	TRBJ2-7	CASSRDRVSYEQYF	TGTGCCAGCAGCCGCGACAGGGTATCCTACGAGCAGTACTTC
.	TRBV2	TRBD1	TRBJ1-1	CASTGQFNTEAFF	TGTGCCAGCACGGGACAGTTTAACACTGAAGCTTTCTTT
few	TRBV19	.	TRBJ1-1	CASRSDTMNTEAFF	TGTGCCAGTAGAAGCGATACAATGAACACTGAAGCTTTCTTT
few	TRBV6-1	TRBD1	TRBJ2-1	CASSNTGGSYNEQFF	TGTGCCAGCAGTAACACAGGGGGCTCCTACAATGAGCAGTTCTTC
.	TRBV6-5	.	TRBJ2-7	CASRSDVSYEQYF	TGTGCCAGCAGGAGCGATGTTTCCTACGAGCAGTACTTC
.	TRBV20-1	.	TRBJ2-7	CSSGEQYF	TGCTCCTCGGGCGAGCAGTACTTC
.	TRBV10-3	.	TRBJ1-2	CAISESFYSNYGYTF	TGTGCCATCAGTGAGTCGTTTTACAGTAACTATGGCTACACCTTC
.	TRBV5-4	.	TRBJ2-5	CASSLIRGSGWQETQYF	TGTGCCAGCAGCTTGATCCGGGGTTCAGGCTGGCAAGAGACCCAGTACTTC
.	TRBV18	TRBD1	TRBJ1-5	CASSPETGGFQPQHF	TGTGCCAGCTCACCGGAGACAGGGGGCTTTCAGCCCCAGCATTTT
.	TRBV5-6	.	TRBJ1-5	CASSLVGGEPQHF	TGTGCCAGCAGCTTGGTGGGAGGAGAGCCCCAGCATTTT